These 31 T cell receptor beta chains came from one sample sequenced in a study of blood T cell repertoires in COVID-19. Libraries were prepared by immunoSEQ multiplex PCR; TCRdb keeps only in-frame clonotypes and omits some of them. The data show roughly 260,000 clones, with about 89% seen just once and 2% to 2.5% held by the top ten. The sequenced sample was peripheral blood. The receptors come from a woman in her forties or fifties with acute or convalescent COVID-19.

Concerning this clone itself: Within the sample, other DNA sequences also encode this same CDR3. The V gene is TRBV5-1, the J gene TRBJ1-3, with 8 bases identical to TRBD1. This CDR3 contains 15 residues. J gave up 4 bases and V 0 bases, and 3 bases lay outside the gene matches. The germline V gene encodes CDR1 SGHRS and CDR2 YFSETQ. DNA for the CDR3: TGCGCCAGCAGCTTGGGGACAGGGTCGGGAAACACCATATATTTT. This translates into CASSLGTGSGNTIYF.

The chain joins TRBV28 to TRBJ2-7; 9 nucleotides match TRBD1. The CDR3 runs 16 residues. The ends lost 4 bases at V and 6 bases at J; junction bases unmatched: 13. Per germline, CDR1 MDHEN and CDR2 SYDVKM. This chain's CDR3 is CASSSFTGTGSREQYF. For the CDR3, the DNA is TGTGCCAGCAGTTCCTTTACCGGGACAGGGTCCCGCGAGCAGTACTTC.

The chain recombines TRBV7-9 with TRBJ2-3; perhaps TRBD2 as D (6 bases). Germline CDR1 and CDR2: SEHNR and FQNEAQ (reference sequence). V lost 5 bases to trimming and J lost 8 bases, with 11 bases between them. The CDR3 has 12 residues. The CDR3 DNA sequence: TGTGCCAGCAGCGCGACTAGGGGTACGCAGTATTTT. Its protein is CASSATRGTQYF.

This clone was seen only once. The V gene is TRBV6-5, the J gene TRBJ2-1; 9 positions match TRBD2. Losses at the gene ends were 4 bases for V and 1 base for J; bases not matched to a gene: 5. In germline, CDR1 is MNHEY, CDR2 SVGAGI. The CDR3 sequence is 16 residues long. Written as DNA, the CDR3 is TGTGCCAGCAGTTCCGGGACTAGCCAATCCTACAATGAGCAGTTCTTC. It encodes CASSSGTSQSYNEQFF.

The chain is built from TRBV5-1 and TRBJ2-7, with 10 positions matching TRBD2. Per the germline V gene, CDR1 is SGHRS and CDR2 is YFSETQ. Trimming cost V 6 bases and J 3 bases; bases outside gene matches: 6. The CDR3 loop spans 14 amino acids. CDR3 coding DNA: TGCGCCAGCATGGCCTCTAGCGGGAGCTACGAGCAGTACTTC. Translation: CASMASSGSYEQYF.

The V and J genes are TRBV1 and TRBJ2-5; TRBD2, the table's D call, lacks a check against the DNA. TRBV1 is classified as a pseudogene. The CDR3 contains 18 residues. CDR3 bases: TGCACCAGCAGCCAAGATGTTTCAACCCCCCGGGAAGGTGAGACCCAGTACTTC. Amino acid sequence: CTSSQDVSTPREGETQYF.

V usage is TRBV11-2 and J usage is TRBJ2-7; D perhaps matches TRBD2 (6 bases). The CDR3 totals 16 residues. The V and J ends lost 5 bases and 3 bases respectively, with 20 bases between them. Germline loops: CDR1 SGHAT, CDR2 FQNNGV. The CDR3 DNA sequence: TGTGCCAGCAGCCAATACACCATAACTAGCTACTACGAGCAGTACTTC. Translating it yields CASSQYTITSYYEQYF.

There are a few counts of this clone. The chain recombines TRBV2 with TRBJ2-2; D remains unclear. CDR3 length: 14 residues. CDR1 and CDR2 (germline): SNHLY, FYNNEI. V gave up 4 bases and J gave up 2 bases, with 8 bases separating them. The CDR3 nucleotides read TGTGCCAGCAGTGGTGCAGTCAACACCGGGGAGCTGTTTTTT. Its translation: CASSGAVNTGELFF.

This clone was counted once. This chain joins TRBV6-5 and TRBJ2-1; D is possibly TRBD2 (6 bases). The CDR3 consists of 12 residues. V lost 5 bases to trimming and J lost 12 bases, with 14 bases between them. The germline V gene encodes CDR1 MNHEY and CDR2 SVGAGI. The CDR3 sequence is CASSHQRERQFF. For the CDR3, the DNA is TGTGCCAGCAGTCACCAACGGGAGAGGCAGTTCTTC.

The J gene is TRBJ2-1, the V gene TRBV23-1, with 8 bases lining up with TRBD2. TRBV23-1 is annotated as an ORF whose role is uncertain. The CDR3 is 16 residues long. Germline trimming cut 0 bases from V and 3 bases from J; bases unmatched to any gene: 4. The CDR3 bases are TGCGCCAGCAGTCAATCGTCGCGGGAGGACTACAATGAGCAGTTCTTC. Its protein is CASSQSSREDYNEQFF.

CDR3 bases: TGTGCCACCACAGGGGGCACTGAAGCTTTCTTT. Translation: CATTGGTEAFF. V gene TRBV28 combines with J gene TRBJ1-1; 8 bases align to TRBD1. J was trimmed by 4 bases and V by 10 bases; bases with no gene match: 2. The CDR3 is 11 residues long. CDR1 MDHEN and CDR2 SYDVKM come from the germline V gene. Full variable domain (missing parts from reference TRBV28 and TRBJ1-1): DVKVTQSSRYLVKRTGEKVFLECVQDMDHENMFWYRQDPGLGLRLIYFSYDVKMKEKGDIPEGYSVSREKKERFSLILESASTNQTSMYLCATTGGTEAFFGQGTRLTVV.

This sequence joins TRBV7-2 and TRBJ2-7; 7 bases line up with TRBD2. The V gene end was trimmed by 5 bases and the J gene end by 3 bases; junction bases not matched to a gene: 10. The CDR3 has 15 residues. Germline values: CDR1 SGHTA, CDR2 FQGNSA. CDR3 nucleotides: TGTGCCAGCAGCCTAACTAGCGTGGGGGACTACGAGCAGTACTTC. The encoded protein is CASSLTSVGDYEQYF.

The genes are TRBV5-6 and TRBJ2-4; 8 nucleotides agree with TRBD1. After removal of 6 bases from V and 0 bases from J, the junction contained 5 bases not matched to a gene. This CDR3 spans 15 amino acids. CDR1 and CDR2 from the germline V gene are SGHDT and YYEEEE. The CDR3 DNA reads as TGTGCCAGCACCCAGACAGGGGTAGCCAAAAACATTCAGTACTTC. Its protein is CASTQTGVAKNIQYF.

This chain connects TRBV10-1 to TRBJ2-7, with TRBD2 matching over 9 bases. The CDR3 runs to 15 residues. In germline, CDR1 is WNHNN, CDR2 SYGVQD (reference sequence). After removal of 4 bases from V and 3 bases from J, the junction contained 7 bases not matched to a gene. The chain's CDR3 is CASSGGSGSLYEQYF. CDR3 DNA: TGCGCCAGCAGTGGGGGTAGCGGGAGTCTCTACGAGCAGTACTTC.

The chain joins TRBV18 to TRBJ1-1; 8 bases fit TRBD1. V was pared by 4 bases and J by 7 bases, with 8 bases of the junction left unmatched. The CDR3 loop spans 14 amino acids. From germline, CDR1 is KGHSH and CDR2 LQKENI. This chain's CDR3 is CASSLQTGEVEAFF. The CDR3 nucleotides are TGTGCCAGCTCACTGCAGACAGGGGAGGTTGAAGCTTTCTTT. Using reference TRBV18 and TRBJ1-1 for the parts outside the CDR3, the full variable domain is NAGVMQNPRHLVRRRGQEARLRCSPMKGHSHVYWYRQLPEEGLKFMVYLQKENIIDESGMPKERFSAEFPKEGPSILRIQQVVRGDSAAYFCASSLQTGEVEAFFGQGTRLTVV.

DNA of the CDR3: TGTGCCAGCAGTGGGACAGGGGCTATGAACACTGAAGCTTTCTTT. Translation: CASSGTGAMNTEAFF. The chain combines TRBV25-1 with TRBJ1-1, with TRBD1 identical over 9 bases. In germline, CDR1 is MGHDK, CDR2 SYGVNS. V dropped 4 bases and J dropped 0; count of bases not matched to a gene: 3. This CDR3 has 15 amino acids.

This chain joins TRBV5-4 and TRBJ2-1; 14 bases are shared with TRBD2. Germline CDR1 reads SGHNT; CDR2 reads YYREEE (reference sequence). The junction had 4 bases not matched to a gene; V was cut back by 4 bases and J by 7 bases. The CDR3 has 15 residues. CDR3 DNA: TGTGCCAGCAGCGGCGGACTAGCGGGAGGTAATGAGCAGTTCTTC. Its protein product is CASSGGLAGGNEQFF.

This clone has only one observation. The CDR3 reads CASSPAPEHATYNEQFF. The CDR3 nucleotides read TGTGCCAGCAGCCCCGCCCCCGAACACGCCACGTACAATGAGCAGTTCTTC. This chain links TRBV7-2 with TRBJ2-1, with unresolved D. Germline-derived CDR1 and CDR2 are SGHTA and FQGNSA. The CDR3 is made up of 17 amino acids. V was cut by 5 bases and J by 4 bases, with 21 bases left in between.

This clone was seen a handful of times. V is TRBV5-1 and J is TRBJ1-1, with D possibly matching TRBD1 (6 bases). The CDR3 runs to 14 residues. Trimming took off 6 bases at V and 5 bases at J, with 17 bases between the two ends. CDR1 SGHRS and CDR2 YFSETQ come from the germline V gene. CDR3 nucleotides: TGCGCCAGCACCACCGGGGGGAGGGGGACTGAAGCTTTCTTT. Its translation: CASTTGGRGTEAFF.

The chain has TRBV14 and TRBJ1-4; D gene uncertain. The CDR3 runs to 13 residues. Germline V gives CDR1 SGHDN, CDR2 FVKESK. V shed 8 bases and J shed 8 bases, with 15 bases lying between them. Here the CDR3 reads CASSTKNGEKLFF. The CDR3 nucleotides read TGTGCCAGCTCGACAAAGAATGGCGAAAAACTGTTTTTT.

V is TRBV5-1 and J is TRBJ2-1, with 9 bases that match TRBD1. V lost 3 bases, J lost 7 bases, and 11 bases stayed unmatched. This CDR3 region has 16 residues. Germline-derived CDR1 and CDR2 are SGHRS and YFSETQ. CDR3 nucleotide sequence: TGCGCCAGCAGCTCCCTCACGGGACAGGGACAGAATGAGCAGTTCTTC. Translating gives CASSSLTGQGQNEQFF.

The chain has TRBV18 and TRBJ1-4; tentatively, D is TRBD1 (5 bases). The germline CDR1 and CDR2 sequences are KGHSH and LQKENI. The V gene lost 3 bases and the J gene lost 4 bases, with 18 bases spanning the gap. The CDR3 runs to 17 residues. This CDR3 is CASSPNQLRGNNEKLFF. The DNA for the CDR3 is TGTGCCAGCTCACCGAACCAGTTAAGGGGCAATAATGAAAAACTGTTTTTT. Variable domain in full (rest from reference TRBV18 and TRBJ1-4): NAGVMQNPRHLVRRRGQEARLRCSPMKGHSHVYWYRQLPEEGLKFMVYLQKENIIDESGMPKERFSAEFPKEGPSILRIQQVVRGDSAAYFCASSPNQLRGNNEKLFFGSGTQLSVL.

This clone was seen only a few times. The chain links TRBV4-1 to TRBJ1-1; 9 bases agree with TRBD1. Looked up from germline, CDR1 is MGHRA and CDR2 is YSYEKL. The V and J ends lost 4 bases and 4 bases, in that order; junction bases with no gene match: 4. The CDR3 totals 14 residues. CDR3 region: CASSRTGVGTEAFF. The CDR3 coding sequence is TGCGCCAGCAGCCGGACAGGGGTGGGCACTGAAGCTTTCTTT.

The V gene is TRBV27, the J gene TRBJ2-6, with a possible D match to TRBD1 (6 bases). With 4 bases removed from V and 7 bases from J, the gap between germline ends came to 20 bases. This CDR3 is 17 amino acids long. Germline CDR1 is MNHEY and CDR2 is SMNVEV (reference sequence). DNA for the CDR3: TGTGCCAGCAGTTCCCGCACCGACAGGCGACCCGCCAACGTCCTGACTTTC. As protein: CASSSRTDRRPANVLTF.

The CDR3 reads CATEGQGGNQPQHF. In DNA form, the CDR3 reads TGTGCCACCGAGGGACAGGGTGGCAATCAGCCCCAGCATTTT. This chain uses TRBV24-1 with TRBJ1-5, with 9 bases fitting TRBD1. The V gene end was trimmed by 9 bases and the J gene end by 2 bases; junction bases not matched to a gene: 4. The CDR3 covers 14 residues. The germline V gene encodes CDR1 KGHDR and CDR2 SFDVKD.

This chain joins TRBV27 and TRBJ2-7; a weak D match, TRBD2 (6 bases). Trimming pared 7 bases from V and 7 bases from J, leaving 17 bases between. Germline CDR1 is MNHEY and CDR2 is SMNVEV (reference sequence). This CDR3 region has 13 residues. The CDR3 is CASTARGGREQYF. The CDR3, as DNA: TGTGCCAGCACCGCCCGAGGAGGGAGAGAGCAGTACTTC.

This sequence joins TRBV5-1 and TRBJ1-5; D gene ambiguous. Germline V gene sequence: CDR1 SGHRS, CDR2 YFSETQ. The V gene lost 1 base and the J gene lost 6 bases, with 14 bases spanning the gap. The CDR3 extends over 15 amino acids. CDR3 DNA: TGCGCCAGCAGCTTGTTAGGAGAATTCAGTCAGCCCCAGCATTTT. Translated: CASSLLGEFSQPQHF. Complete variable domain (other parts from reference TRBV5-1 and TRBJ1-5): KAGVTQTPRYLIKTRGQQVTLSCSPISGHRSVSWYQQTPGQGLQFLFEYFSETQRNKGNFPGRFSGRQFSNSRSEMNVSTLELGDSALYLCASSLLGEFSQPQHFGDGTRLSIL.

J is TRBJ1-2 and V is TRBV27; D is unclear. There are 13 residues in the CDR3. The germline V and J ends were trimmed by 7 bases and 1 base, with 10 bases remaining between them. CDR1 MNHEY and CDR2 SMNVEV come from the germline V gene (reference sequence). CDR3 loop: CASKREGNYGYTF. The CDR3 DNA reads TGTGCCAGCAAAAGGGAGGGTAACTATGGCTACACCTTC.

This clone has just a few counts. This chain links TRBV5-5 with TRBJ1-4; D unclear. Trimming pared 0 bases from V and 1 base from J, leaving 13 bases between. Germline V lookup: CDR1 SGHKS, CDR2 YYEKEE (reference sequence). There are 17 residues in the CDR3. This CDR3 is CASSLGGVGVTNEKLFF. The CDR3, as DNA: TGTGCCAGCAGCTTGGGCGGTGTCGGGGTAACTAATGAAAAACTGTTTTTT.

The V call is TRBV4-2, the J call TRBJ2-7, with D possibly matching TRBD1 (6 bases). The CDR3 has 16 amino acids. V was clipped by 1 base and J by 2 bases, with 15 bases between them. Looked up from germline, CDR1 is LGHNA and CDR2 is YNFKEQ. CDR3: CASSQVGGQGAYEQYF. The CDR3 coding sequence is TGTGCCAGCAGCCAAGTTGGGGGCCAGGGCGCCTACGAGCAGTACTTC.

This clone showed up just once. The chain couples TRBV7-8 to TRBJ2-3, with 10 bases aligning to TRBD1. The V gene's germline CDR1 is SGHVS and CDR2 FQNEAQ. The CDR3 runs to 15 residues. The V segment lost 7 bases and the J segment 4 bases; nucleotides outside the gene matches: 8. CDR3 sequence: CASTLDRGVADTQYF. As DNA, the CDR3 is TGTGCCAGCACCTTGGACAGGGGGGTTGCAGATACGCAGTATTTT.